These T cell receptor beta chains were read from a single sample in a study of CD4 T cells in relation to SARS-CoV-2 and coronaviruses. Their antigens remain unidentified. Clones were sequenced by immunoSEQ multiplex PCR, and TCRdb holds only the in-frame ones, with some missing. The sample shows some 40,000 clones, about three quarters of them seen only once. The sample taken for sequencing was memory CD4+ T cells from PBMCs, cultured in vitro. The receptors here all came from an adult with COVID-19. The CDR3 runs from the conserved cysteine through the conserved F or W. A D gene is named only where the DNA matches it firmly. A clone size is listed for some rows: how often the clone was seen (once, few, many), or a class if it is expanded.

CSAEHEAHEQFF	TGCAGCGCCGAGCACGAAGCCCATGAGCAGTTCTTC	.	.	TRBV29-1	TRBJ2-1
CSGLGTGGSEKLFF	TGCAGCGGTCTAGGGACAGGGGGTAGTGAAAAACTGTTTTTT	.	TRBD1	TRBV29-1	TRBJ1-4
CASSLLGGELFF	TGTGCCAGCAGTTTGCTGGGCGGGGAGCTGTTTTTT	few	.	TRBV12-3/TRBV12-4	TRBJ2-2
CASSTSTDYEQYF	TGTGCCAGCAGCACCTCAACTGACTACGAGCAGTACTTC	.	.	TRBV21-1	TRBJ2-7
CASRSGTSGLRETQYF	TGCGCCAGCAGGTCCGGGACTAGCGGGCTGAGAGAGACCCAGTACTTC	.	TRBD2	TRBV5-1	TRBJ2-5
CASSLESSNYGYTF	TGTGCCAGCAGCCTAGAATCGTCTAACTATGGCTACACCTTC	.	.	TRBV6-6	TRBJ1-2
CASSETKNYGYTF	TGTGCCAGCAGTGAGACAAAAAACTATGGCTACACCTTC	few	.	TRBV6-1	TRBJ1-2
CASSLSKNTEAFF	TGTGCCAGCAGCTTATCGAAGAACACTGAAGCTTTCTTT	.	.	TRBV11-3	TRBJ1-1
CSASTSRETQYF	TGCAGTGCTAGTACCAGTCGAGAGACCCAGTACTTC	few	.	TRBV20-1	TRBJ2-5
CASSLRQGDEKLFF	TGTGCCAGCAGCTTAAGGCAGGGTGATGAAAAACTGTTTTTT	medium-sized	.	TRBV5-4	TRBJ1-4
CASSKYFPGETYEQYF	TGTGCCAGCAGCAAATACTTTCCGGGAGAGACCTACGAGCAGTACTTC	.	.	TRBV14	TRBJ2-7
CASSPTLGKTQYF	TGTGCCAGCAGTCCCACCCTGGGTAAAACCCAGTACTTC	.	.	TRBV6-5	TRBJ2-5